These 27 T cell receptor beta chains share one sample of origin, sequenced in a study of CD8+CD57+ T cells in acquired aplastic anemia. Genomic DNA was employed as the template in profiling TCR beta VDJ and CDR3. TCRdb recomputed calls from the reads with MiXCR, one row per CDR3 protein. The repertoire holds 250,000 to 300,000 distinct CDR3 sequences, with about three fifths as singletons. It was patients with CD8+CD57+ cell expansion by flow cytometry who were chosen for sequencing. Material: sorted CD4+, CD8+, or CD8+CD57+ T cells (not recorded which) from PBMCs. The receptors derive from a human donor with aplastic anemia.

This clonotype has only one observation. The V gene is TRBV25-1, the J gene TRBJ2-2; D gene unclear. V was clipped by 1 base and J by 5 bases, with 11 bases between them. Germline CDR1 MGHDK, CDR2 SYGVNS. This CDR3 comprises 15 residues. CDR3 sequence reads: CASSELEKETGELFF. CDR3 nucleotide sequence: TGTGCCAGCAGTGAATTGGAAAAGGAAACCGGGGAGCTGTTTTTT.

This clonotype was found many times. V usage is TRBV19 and J usage is TRBJ2-1; weak D call: TRBD2 (6 bases). This CDR3 is 15 amino acids long. Looked up from germline, CDR1 is LNHDA and CDR2 is SQIVND (reference sequence). V was shortened by 3 bases and J by 9 bases, with 18 bases between the two germline ends. This CDR3 is CASSISGVGPVEQFF. In nucleotides, the CDR3 is TGTGCCAGTAGTATTAGCGGAGTTGGTCCGGTTGAGCAGTTCTTC.

This sequence joins TRBV24-1 and TRBJ2-5; D not certain. V gave up 4 bases and J gave up 7 bases, with 9 bases separating them. The germline gives CDR1 KGHDR, CDR2 SFDVKD. This CDR3 comprises 12 residues. CDR3 in amino acids: CATSESLGTQYF. CDR3 nucleotide sequence: TGTGCCACCAGTGAGAGCTTGGGGACCCAGTACTTC.

This clonotype was observed many times. The chain recombines TRBV15 with TRBJ1-5; D is ambiguous. CDR3 length equals 12 residues. Germline-derived CDR1 and CDR2 are LNHNV and YYDKDF (reference sequence). The V end was cut by 2 bases, the J end by 5 bases, with 4 bases between. CDR3 nucleotides: TGTGCCACCAGCAGACCAGATCAGCCCCAGCATTTT. Its protein is CATSRPDQPQHF.

Notes on this clonotype: Germline is not matched at one junction end, which may reflect a read error. This sequence joins TRBV10-1 and TRBJ2-3, with 7 bases lining up with TRBD1. Germline CDR1 WNHNN, CDR2 SYGVQD (reference sequence). CDR3 size: 14 residues. CDR3 sequence (DNA): TGCGCAAGCAGTGACAGGGAATCCACAGATACGCAGTATTTT. It specifies CASSDRESTDTQYF.

The chain employs TRBV2 and TRBJ2-2; 7 bases fit TRBD1. The germline V gene has CDR1 SNHLY and CDR2 FYNNEI. The CDR3 loop spans 15 amino acids. J lost 4 bases, V lost 5 bases, and 7 bases had no gene match. CDR3 sequence reads: CASSTTGMGTGELFF. The CDR3 nucleotides are TGTGCCAGCAGTACGACAGGGATGGGCACCGGGGAGCTGTTTTTT. The full variable domain, in which reference TRBV2 and TRBJ2-2 provide the parts outside the CDR3, is EPEVTQTPSHQVTQMGQEVILRCVPISNHLYFYWYRQILGQKVEFLVSFYNNEISEKSEIFDDQFSVERPDGSNFTLKIRSTKLEDSAMYFCASSTTGMGTGELFFGEGSRLTVL.

On this clonotype: A much bigger clone sits one base away, suggesting this may be a read error. V gene TRBV11-2 combines with J gene TRBJ1-3; tentative D call: TRBD1 (5 bases). The germline V gene has CDR1 SGHAT and CDR2 FQNNGV. This CDR3 has 16 amino acids. The CDR3 nucleotides are TGTGCCAGCAGCGGGTACCGGGACCAAAGTGGAGACACCATATATTTT. Protein product: CASSGYRDQSGDTIYF. Looking up the rest from reference TRBV11-2 and TRBJ1-3 gives the full variable domain: EAGVAQSPRYKIIEKRQSVAFWCNPISGHATLYWYQQILGQGPKLLIQFQNNGVVDDSQLPKDRFSAERLKGVDSTLKIQPAKLEDSAVYLCASSGYRDQSGDTIYFGEGSWLTVV.

This clonotype was picked up many times. The rearrangement joins TRBV25-1 to TRBJ2-1; no definite D call. Looked up from germline, CDR1 is MGHDK and CDR2 is SYGVNS. The CDR3 consists of 12 residues. Trimming removed 8 bases from V and 7 bases from J, with 12 bases in between. CDR3 nucleotide sequence: TGTGCCAGCGCGGATGTCGGGAATGAGCAGTTCTTC. Its translation is CASADVGNEQFF. Supplemented by reference TRBV25-1 and TRBJ2-1, the full variable domain reads EADIYQTPRYLVIGTGKKITLECSQTMGHDKMYWYQQDPGMELHLIHYSYGVNSTEKGDLSSESTVSRIRTEHFPLTLESARPSHTSQYLCASADVGNEQFFGPGTRLTVL.

This clonotype was observed many times. The chain is built from TRBV18 and TRBJ2-3; no clear D gene. The germline V gene has CDR1 KGHSH and CDR2 LQKENI. V lost 2 bases and J lost 0, with 3 bases in between. The CDR3 contains 13 residues. The CDR3 DNA follows: TGTGCCAGCTCACCAGACAGCACAGATACGCAGTATTTT. It codes for CASSPDSTDTQYF.

This chain's CDR3 is CAISDRTAGNSPLHF. Here the CDR3 DNA reads TGTGCCATCAGTGATCGGACAGCAGGAAATTCACCCCTCCACTTT. The chain carries TRBV10-3 and TRBJ1-6; D is perhaps TRBD1 (6 bases). This CDR3 is built from 15 residues. The germline V gene has CDR1 ENHRY and CDR2 SYGVKD. Deletions cut 3 bases from V and 7 bases from J, with 13 bases between.

This clonotype was detected a few times. The chain couples TRBV20-1 to TRBJ1-5; 9 bases align to TRBD1. Germline V lookup: CDR1 DFQATT, CDR2 SNEGSKA (reference sequence). The length of the CDR3 is 15 residues. V trimming: 0 bases; J trimming: 6 bases; junction bases outside the gene matches: 6. CDR3 bases: TGCAGTGCTAGAGAACCCGGACAGGGGCGTCAGCCCCAGCATTTT. Amino acids: CSAREPGQGRQPQHF.

This chain links TRBV5-1 with TRBJ2-7; D remains ambiguous. This CDR3 is 11 amino acids long. Germline assignment: CDR1 SGHRS and CDR2 YFSETQ. V shed 0 bases and J shed 7 bases, with 5 bases lying between them. Written as DNA, the CDR3 is TGCGCCAGCAGCTTGGCCTTTGAGCAGTACTTC. Translated: CASSLAFEQYF.

Many counts were recorded for this clonotype. The chain carries TRBV10-2 and TRBJ2-1; D is unclear. CDR3 length equals 13 residues. Looked up from germline, CDR1 is WSHSY and CDR2 is SAAADI. Trimming left V 4 bases short and J 5 bases short, with 9 bases between. CDR3 sequence: CASSGRQNNEQFF. In nucleotides, the CDR3 is TGCGCCAGCAGTGGTAGGCAGAACAATGAGCAGTTCTTC.

This clonotype was seen many times. V is TRBV20-1 and J is TRBJ2-1; D remains unclear. Germline CDR1 and CDR2: DFQATT and SNEGSKA (reference sequence). This CDR3 spans 12 amino acids. V shed 0 bases and J shed 13 bases, with 13 bases lying between them. DNA for the CDR3: TGCAGTGCTAGAGATAATGCTCAAACCCAGTTCTTC. Amino acid sequence: CSARDNAQTQFF.

The chain uses TRBV5-1 and TRBJ1-5; no definite D call. CDR1 SGHRS and CDR2 YFSETQ come from the germline V gene. Trimming took 4 bases from V and 7 from J, leaving 15 bases between them. CDR3 length equals 14 residues. CDR3 region: CASSPGLGEQPQHF. The CDR3 bases are TGCGCCAGCAGCCCGGGGTTAGGAGAACAGCCCCAGCATTTT.

This clonotype was observed at least ten times. V usage is TRBV29-1 and J usage is TRBJ1-2; TRBD1 agrees at 12 bases. Germline V gives CDR1 SQVTM, CDR2 ANQGSEA. V lost 6 bases to trimming and J lost 9 bases; unmatched junction nucleotides: 5. CDR3 length: 12 residues. The CDR3 is CSVAGTGGRYTF. DNA of the CDR3: TGCAGCGTCGCTGGGACAGGGGGCCGCTACACCTTC.

The V gene is TRBV18, the J gene TRBJ2-2, with 10 bases identical to TRBD1. Germline V CDR1 and CDR2: KGHSH, LQKENI. V was pared by 8 bases and J by 6 bases, with 9 bases of the junction left unmatched. The CDR3 has 15 residues. The CDR3 sequence is CASPSAGTGAGELFF. The CDR3 nucleotides are TGTGCCAGCCCCTCGGCAGGGACAGGGGCCGGGGAGCTGTTTTTT. Complete variable domain (other parts from reference TRBV18 and TRBJ2-2): NAGVMQNPRHLVRRRGQEARLRCSPMKGHSHVYWYRQLPEEGLKFMVYLQKENIIDESGMPKERFSAEFPKEGPSILRIQQVVRGDSAAYFCASPSAGTGAGELFFGEGSRLTVL.

The chain couples TRBV20-1 to TRBJ1-1; D remains unclear. V lost 4 bases, J lost 5 bases, and 17 bases lay in between. CDR1 is DFQATT, CDR2 SNEGSKA, per germline (reference sequence). CDR3 size: 14 residues. The CDR3 loop is CSANDGRAVTEAFF. The CDR3 region has the DNA TGCAGTGCTAATGACGGACGGGCTGTGACTGAAGCTTTCTTT.

The chain joins TRBV20-1 to TRBJ2-5; 8 nucleotides agree with TRBD1. The germline CDR1 and CDR2 sequences are DFQATT and SNEGSKA (reference sequence). The CDR3 has 13 residues. Germline trimming cut 5 bases from V and 7 bases from J; bases unmatched to any gene: 9. CDR3 DNA: TGCAGTGCTCCTCGACAGGGGTCTGGGACCCAGTACTTC. Protein product: CSAPRQGSGTQYF.

The V gene is TRBV11-2, the J gene TRBJ1-2; weak D call: TRBD1 (6 bases). V lost 7 bases and J lost 7, with 19 bases in between. CDR1 and CDR2 from the germline V gene are SGHAT and FQNNGV. The CDR3 consists of 14 residues. The CDR3 DNA reads TGTGCCAGCACGCGGGACACACGAGTTTCTGGCTACACCTTC. Amino acid sequence: CASTRDTRVSGYTF. Variable domain in full (rest from reference TRBV11-2 and TRBJ1-2): EAGVAQSPRYKIIEKRQSVAFWCNPISGHATLYWYQQILGQGPKLLIQFQNNGVVDDSQLPKDRFSAERLKGVDSTLKIQPAKLEDSAVYLCASTRDTRVSGYTFGSGTRLTVV.

The chain is built from TRBV24-1 and TRBJ2-1, with a weak D call TRBD1 (6 bases). V was pared by 0 bases and J by 4 bases, with 9 bases between. Germline assignment: CDR1 KGHDR and CDR2 SFDVKD. The CDR3 covers 15 residues. In DNA form, the CDR3 reads TGTGCCACCAGTGATTTGGGACAGTCTTACAATGAGCAGTTCTTC. Translated, it gives CATSDLGQSYNEQFF.

The genes are TRBV7-9 and TRBJ2-5; 8 bases fit TRBD2. J gave up 5 bases and V 2 bases, and 4 bases lay outside the gene matches. CDR3 length: 14 residues. Per germline, CDR1 SEHNR and CDR2 FQNEAQ (reference sequence). The CDR3 coding sequence is TGTGCCAGCAGCTTAAGCGGGGGAGAGGAGACCCAGTACTTC. Its translation: CASSLSGGEETQYF.

V is TRBV10-2 and J is TRBJ2-7, with 11 bases that match TRBD2. Germline V CDR1 and CDR2: WSHSY, SAAADI. The CDR3 runs to 16 residues. V gave up 6 bases and J gave up 4 bases; unmatched junction bases: 11. CDR3 in DNA: TGCGCCAGCAGGTTGACTAGCGGGACCCCATTTTACGAGCAGTACTTC. Translation: CASRLTSGTPFYEQYF.

This clonotype occurred once. J is TRBJ2-2 and V is TRBV19, with D hard to call. There are 13 residues in the CDR3. Per germline, CDR1 LNHDA and CDR2 SQIVND (reference sequence). With 8 bases removed from V and 4 bases from J, the gap between germline ends came to 11 bases. The CDR3 sequence: CASSMGGTGELFF. CDR3 DNA: TGTGCCAGTTCAATGGGTGGCACCGGGGAGCTGTTTTTT.

This clonotype showed up many times. The V gene is TRBV27, the J gene TRBJ1-6; D is undetermined. The V and J ends lost 4 bases and 0 bases respectively, with 13 bases between them. This CDR3 is built from 17 residues. CDR1 and CDR2 (germline): MNHEY, SMNVEV (reference sequence). The CDR3 DNA is TGTGCCAGCAGTTCAGACTGGAATGGCTCCTATAATTCACCCCTCCACTTT. It yields the protein CASSSDWNGSYNSPLHF.

The rearrangement uses TRBV7-2 and TRBJ1-6; D may be TRBD1 (5 bases). V lost 3 bases, J lost 6 bases, and 9 bases lay in between. From germline, CDR1 is SGHTA and CDR2 FQGNSA. CDR3 size: 14 residues. The CDR3 DNA is TGTGCCAGCAGCTTCGACAGTGCTAATTCACCCCTCCACTTT. Encoded protein: CASSFDSANSPLHF.

The V gene is TRBV7-6, the J gene TRBJ2-5, with 9 bases identical to TRBD2. There are 16 residues in the CDR3. Germline V lookup: CDR1 SGHVS, CDR2 FNYEAQ. J lost 4 bases, V lost 8 bases, and 14 bases had no gene match. CDR3 sequence reads: CASQLGASGVVETQYF. The CDR3 coding sequence is TGTGCCAGCCAACTCGGGGCTAGCGGGGTAGTAGAGACCCAGTACTTC.